This TCR beta chain was profiled in a study of metastatic and nonmetastatic thyroid tumors. As for the study in general: Repertoires were compared across blood and tumor or nodule tissue from malignant and benign thyroid patients. Study-level findings and limits: For both blood and tumor, malignant thyroid tumors reportedly showed significantly higher TCR beta diversity than benign nodules did.

There are a few counts of this clone. Its antigen is not identified. Treatment of any kind had been given to no patient before thyroid surgery. J gave up 2 bases and V 7 bases, and 10 bases lay outside the gene matches. CDR1 MDHEN and CDR2 SYDVKM come from the germline V gene. The CDR3 is made up of 16 amino acids. The authors' processing: In papillary thyroid cancer, a distant-metastasis classifier was built using CDR3 differences across clinicopathological groups. MiXCR was used by TCRdb to re-call the PCR reads. The V and J calls and clone size come from TCRdb's table, not from the authors' own analysis. The data show tens of thousands of clones, roughly 19% seen once.

The sequenced material came from blood. The V gene is TRBV28, the J gene TRBJ2-2, with 7 bases identical to TRBD2. The receptor's source is a male donor with papillary thyroid cancer or a benign thyroid nodule (not recorded which). Some clones in this sample may be carry-over from other donors' samples. This CDR3 reads CASTPSGTKNTGELFF. The CDR3 nucleotides read TGTGCCAGCACCCCTTCGGGGACTAAAAACACCGGGGAGCTGTTTTTT.